The text below deals with one T cell receptor beta chain. Antigen: not known. The germline CDR1 and CDR2 sequences are KGHDR and SFDVKD. V lost 3 bases and J 6 bases, leaving 8 bases between the germline ends. The CDR3 consists of 13 residues. One entry per CDR3 protein results from TCRdb running MiXCR on the 5' RACE reads. The sample records 450,000 to 650,000 distinct CDR3 sequences, roughly 18% being singletons. The data are from a study of T-cell memory formation after mild COVID-19. Study findings and constraints: Whereas later expanders leaned CD4+, clones contracting day 15 to 85 showed a balanced CD4/CD8 makeup. Day 37-peaking second-wave clones had unconfirmed SARS-CoV-2 specificity.

This chain joins TRBV24-1 and TRBJ2-1; no definite D call. This TCR was sampled from an adult woman who had mild COVID-19 (a few samples of this study predate the infection). Cell type and time point are not known. Sequencing input: PBMCs or a T cell subset sorted from them (not recorded which). The chain's CDR3 is CATSDIGINEQFF. Written as DNA, the CDR3 is TGTGCCACCAGTGATATAGGGATCAATGAGCAGTTCTTC.